This T cell receptor (beta chain) emerged from a study of T cells in Graves' hyperthyroidism and ophthalmopathy. The study, taken as a whole, reports: Before onset, ophthalmopathy was predicted by the model a median approximately 6.5 months earlier. Blood also contained most expanded thyroid clonotypes above 0.001.

Amplification targeted TCR beta CDR3 regions from RNA transcripts. Primed by the HTBI set, a first-round RT-PCR was run on the TCR CDR3. TCRdb reprocessed the multiplex PCR reads via MiXCR and lists one record per CDR3 protein. In the table there are about 550,000 distinct CDR3 sequences, 20% of which are singletons. CDR1 and CDR2 (germline): MDHEN, SYDVKM. The CDR3 totals 15 residues. The V end was cut by 8 bases, the J end by 3 bases, with 16 bases between. This clonotype occurred a few times. As yet, its antigen is unknown. What was sequenced was blood. The receptor comes from a man between 18 and 35 years old with Graves' hyperthyroidism. This chain links TRBV28 with TRBJ2-2; D is possibly TRBD2 (6 bases). CDR3 nucleotide sequence: TGTGCCAGCTTTTCGAGGACTATTGACACCGGGGAGCTGTTTTTT. Amino acids: CASFSRTIDTGELFF.